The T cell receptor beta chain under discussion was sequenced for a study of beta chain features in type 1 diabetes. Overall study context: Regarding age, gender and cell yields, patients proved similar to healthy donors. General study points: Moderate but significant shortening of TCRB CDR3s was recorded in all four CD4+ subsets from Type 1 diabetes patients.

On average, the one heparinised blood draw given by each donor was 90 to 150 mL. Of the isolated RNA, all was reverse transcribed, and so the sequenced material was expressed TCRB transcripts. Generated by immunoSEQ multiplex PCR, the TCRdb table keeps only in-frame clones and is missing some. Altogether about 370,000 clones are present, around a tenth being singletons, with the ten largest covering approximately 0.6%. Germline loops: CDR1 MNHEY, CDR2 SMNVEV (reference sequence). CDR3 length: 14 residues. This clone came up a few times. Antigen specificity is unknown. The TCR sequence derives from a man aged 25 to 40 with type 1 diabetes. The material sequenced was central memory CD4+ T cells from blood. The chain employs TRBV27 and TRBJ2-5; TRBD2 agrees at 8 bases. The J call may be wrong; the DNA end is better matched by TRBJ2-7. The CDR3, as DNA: TGTGCCAGCAGTCGCCGGGAGGGTTCCTACGAGCAGTACTTC. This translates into CASSRREGSYEQYF.